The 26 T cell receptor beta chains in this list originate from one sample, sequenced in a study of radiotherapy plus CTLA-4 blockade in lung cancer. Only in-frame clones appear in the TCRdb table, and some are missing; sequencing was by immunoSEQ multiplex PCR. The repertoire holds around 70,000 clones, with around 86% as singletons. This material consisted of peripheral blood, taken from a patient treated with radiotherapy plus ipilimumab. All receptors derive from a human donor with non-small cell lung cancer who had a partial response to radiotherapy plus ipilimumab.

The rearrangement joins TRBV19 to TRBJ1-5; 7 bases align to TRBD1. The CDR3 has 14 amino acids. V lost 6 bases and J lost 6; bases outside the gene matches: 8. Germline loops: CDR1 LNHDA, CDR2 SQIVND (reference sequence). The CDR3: CASRNTDRVQPQHF. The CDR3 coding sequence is TGTGCCAGTAGAAATACTGACAGGGTTCAGCCCCAGCATTTT. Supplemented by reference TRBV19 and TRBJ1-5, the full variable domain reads DGGITQSPKYLFRKEGQNVTLSCEQNLNHDAMYWYRQDPGQGLRLIYYSQIVNDFQKGDIAEGYSVSREKKESFPLTVTSAQKNPTAFYLCASRNTDRVQPQHFGDGTRLSIL.

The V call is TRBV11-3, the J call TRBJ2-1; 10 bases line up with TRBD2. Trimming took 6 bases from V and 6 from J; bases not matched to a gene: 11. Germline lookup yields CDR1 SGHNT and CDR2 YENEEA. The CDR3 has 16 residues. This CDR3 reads CASSFGKREGPNEQFF. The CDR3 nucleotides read TGTGCCAGCAGTTTCGGTAAGCGGGAGGGCCCCAATGAGCAGTTCTTC.

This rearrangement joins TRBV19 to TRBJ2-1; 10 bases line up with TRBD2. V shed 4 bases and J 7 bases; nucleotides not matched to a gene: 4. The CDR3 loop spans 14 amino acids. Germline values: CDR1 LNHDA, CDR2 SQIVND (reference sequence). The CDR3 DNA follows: TGTGCCAGTAGTAGAGGGGGACTAGCGAATGAGCAGTTCTTC. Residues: CASSRGGLANEQFF.

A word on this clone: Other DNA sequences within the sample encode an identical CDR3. The CDR3 sequence: CASSPGQGNYGYTF. The CDR3 nucleotides are TGTGCCAGCAGCCCGGGACAGGGGAACTATGGCTACACCTTC. This chain joins TRBV5-5 and TRBJ1-2; 10 positions match TRBD1. Germline trimming cut 4 bases from V and 2 bases from J; bases unmatched to any gene: 2. The germline V gene has CDR1 SGHKS and CDR2 YYEKEE (reference sequence). This CDR3 comprises 14 residues.

CDR3 DNA sequence: TGTGCCAGCAGCGCGCGGGGGGCTAGCTCCTACAATGAGCAGTTCTTC. This gives the protein CASSARGASSYNEQFF. The rearrangement uses TRBV9 and TRBJ2-1; 8 bases map to TRBD2. Germline V lookup: CDR1 SGDLS, CDR2 YYNGEE. The V segment lost 3 bases and the J segment 0 bases; nucleotides outside the gene matches: 5. The CDR3 totals 16 residues.

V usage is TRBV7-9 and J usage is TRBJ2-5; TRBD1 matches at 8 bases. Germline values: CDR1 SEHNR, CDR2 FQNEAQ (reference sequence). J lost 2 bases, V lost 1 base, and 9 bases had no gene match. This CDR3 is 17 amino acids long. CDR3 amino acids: CASSLGRTGRSQETQYF. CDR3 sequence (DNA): TGTGCCAGCAGCTTAGGTAGGACAGGGAGAAGTCAAGAGACCCAGTACTTC.

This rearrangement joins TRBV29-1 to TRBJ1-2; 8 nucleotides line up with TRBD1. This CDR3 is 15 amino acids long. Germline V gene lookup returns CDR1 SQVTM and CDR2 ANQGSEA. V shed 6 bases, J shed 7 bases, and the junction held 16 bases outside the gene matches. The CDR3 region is CSVAITIQGASGYTF. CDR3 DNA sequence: TGCAGCGTAGCTATTACAATTCAGGGGGCCAGTGGCTACACCTTC.

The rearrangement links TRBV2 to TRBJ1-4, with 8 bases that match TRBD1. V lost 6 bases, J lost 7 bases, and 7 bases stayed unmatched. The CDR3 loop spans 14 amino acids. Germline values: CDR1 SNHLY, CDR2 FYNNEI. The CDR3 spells CASRDRALSEKLFF. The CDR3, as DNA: TGTGCCAGCAGGGACAGGGCATTGAGTGAAAAACTGTTTTTT.

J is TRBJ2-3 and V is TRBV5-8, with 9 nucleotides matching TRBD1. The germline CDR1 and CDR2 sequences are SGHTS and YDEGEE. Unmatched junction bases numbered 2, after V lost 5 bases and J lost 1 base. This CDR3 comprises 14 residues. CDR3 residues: CASRWTGGTDTQYF. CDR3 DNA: TGTGCCAGCAGATGGACAGGGGGCACAGATACGCAGTATTTT.

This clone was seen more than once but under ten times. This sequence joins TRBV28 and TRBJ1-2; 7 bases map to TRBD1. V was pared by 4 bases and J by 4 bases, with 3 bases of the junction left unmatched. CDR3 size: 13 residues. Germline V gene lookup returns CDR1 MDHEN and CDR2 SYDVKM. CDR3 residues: CASSSGQLYGYTF. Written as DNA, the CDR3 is TGTGCCAGCAGTTCGGGACAGCTCTATGGCTACACCTTC.

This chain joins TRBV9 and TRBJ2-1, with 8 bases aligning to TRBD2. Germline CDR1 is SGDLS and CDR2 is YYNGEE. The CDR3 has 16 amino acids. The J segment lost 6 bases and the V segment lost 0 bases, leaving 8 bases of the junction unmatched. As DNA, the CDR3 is TGTGCCAGCAGCGTAGGAAGCTCCGGGACTAGCAATGAGCAGTTCTTC. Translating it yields CASSVGSSGTSNEQFF. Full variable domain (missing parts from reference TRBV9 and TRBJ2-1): DSGVTQTPKHLITATGQRVTLRCSPRSGDLSVYWYQQSLDQGLQFLIQYYNGEERAKGNILERFSAQQFPDLHSELNLSSLELGDSALYFCASSVGSSGTSNEQFFGPGTRLTVL.

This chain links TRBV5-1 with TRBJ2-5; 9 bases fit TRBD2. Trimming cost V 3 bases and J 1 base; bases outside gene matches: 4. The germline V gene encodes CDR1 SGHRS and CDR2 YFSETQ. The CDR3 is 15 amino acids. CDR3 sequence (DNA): TGCGCCAGCAGCTCTGGACTAGCGAGCCAAGAGACCCAGTACTTC. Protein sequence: CASSSGLASQETQYF.

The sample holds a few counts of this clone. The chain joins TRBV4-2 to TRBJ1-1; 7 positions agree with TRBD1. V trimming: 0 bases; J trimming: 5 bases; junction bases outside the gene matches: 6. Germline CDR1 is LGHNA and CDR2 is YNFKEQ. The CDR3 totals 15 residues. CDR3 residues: CASSQERSGGTEAFF. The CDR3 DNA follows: TGTGCCAGCAGCCAAGAACGTTCAGGGGGGACTGAAGCTTTCTTT.

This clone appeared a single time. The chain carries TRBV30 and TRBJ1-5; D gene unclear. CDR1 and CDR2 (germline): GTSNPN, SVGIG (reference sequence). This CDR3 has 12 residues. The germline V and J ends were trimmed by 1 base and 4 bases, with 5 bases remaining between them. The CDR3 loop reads CAWSGRNQPQHF. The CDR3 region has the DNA TGTGCCTGGAGTGGGAGGAATCAGCCCCAGCATTTT. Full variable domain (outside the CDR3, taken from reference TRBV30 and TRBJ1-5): SQTIHQWPATLVQPVGSPLSLECTVEGTSNPNLYWYRQAAGRGLQLLFYSVGIGQISSEVPQNLSASRPQDRQFILSSKKLLLSDSGFYLCAWSGRNQPQHFGDGTRLSIL.

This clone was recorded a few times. CDR3 in amino acids: CASSYRGGANTGELFF. The CDR3 DNA sequence: TGTGCCAGCAGTTACCGGGGCGGGGCGAACACCGGGGAGCTGTTTTTT. This chain uses TRBV27 with TRBJ2-2, with a tentative D call TRBD2 (6 bases). The CDR3 is made up of 16 amino acids. CDR1 and CDR2 (germline): MNHEY, SMNVEV (reference sequence). With 4 bases removed from V and 0 bases from J, the gap between germline ends came to 12 bases.

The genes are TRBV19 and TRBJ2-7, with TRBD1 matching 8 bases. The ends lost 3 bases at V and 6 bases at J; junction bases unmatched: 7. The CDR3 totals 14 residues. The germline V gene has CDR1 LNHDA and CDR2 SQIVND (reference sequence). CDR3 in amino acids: CASSIWFQGAEQYF. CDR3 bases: TGTGCCAGTAGTATTTGGTTTCAGGGGGCCGAGCAGTACTTC.

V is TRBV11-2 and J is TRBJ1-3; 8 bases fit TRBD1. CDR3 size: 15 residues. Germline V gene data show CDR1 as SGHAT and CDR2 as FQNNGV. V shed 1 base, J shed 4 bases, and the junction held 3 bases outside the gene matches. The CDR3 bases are TGTGCCAGCAGCTTAGTCGGACAGGGAGGAAACACCATATATTTT. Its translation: CASSLVGQGGNTIYF.

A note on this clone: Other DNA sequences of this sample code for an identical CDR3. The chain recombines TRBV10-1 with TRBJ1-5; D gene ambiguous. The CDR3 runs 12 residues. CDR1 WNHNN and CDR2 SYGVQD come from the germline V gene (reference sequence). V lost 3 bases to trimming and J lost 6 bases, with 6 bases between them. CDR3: CASSDGGQPQHF. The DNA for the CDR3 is TGCGCCAGCAGTGATGGCGGTCAGCCCCAGCATTTT.

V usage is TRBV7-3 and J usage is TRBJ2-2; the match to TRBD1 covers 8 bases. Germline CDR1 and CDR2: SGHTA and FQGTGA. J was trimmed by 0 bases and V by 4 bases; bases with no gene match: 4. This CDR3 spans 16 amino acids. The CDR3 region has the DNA TGTGCCAGCAGCTATTCAGGGGGCACGAACACCGGGGAGCTGTTTTTT. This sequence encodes CASSYSGGTNTGELFF.

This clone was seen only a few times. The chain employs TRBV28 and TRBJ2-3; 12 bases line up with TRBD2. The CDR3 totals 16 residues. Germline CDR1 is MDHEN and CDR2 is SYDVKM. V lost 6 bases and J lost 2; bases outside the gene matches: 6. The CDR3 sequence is CASSRGLAGLTDTQYF. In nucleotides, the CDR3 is TGTGCCAGCAGCCGCGGACTAGCGGGGCTCACAGATACGCAGTATTTT.

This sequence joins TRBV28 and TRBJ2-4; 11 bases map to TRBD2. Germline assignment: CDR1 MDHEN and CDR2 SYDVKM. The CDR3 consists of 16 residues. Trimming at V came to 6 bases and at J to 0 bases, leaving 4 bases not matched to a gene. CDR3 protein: CASSPGLAGAKNIQYF. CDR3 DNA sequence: TGTGCCAGCAGCCCCGGACTAGCGGGAGCCAAAAACATTCAGTACTTC. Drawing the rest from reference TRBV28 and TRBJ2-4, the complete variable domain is DVKVTQSSRYLVKRTGEKVFLECVQDMDHENMFWYRQDPGLGLRLIYFSYDVKMKEKGDIPEGYSVSREKKERFSLILESASTNQTSMYLCASSPGLAGAKNIQYFGAGTRLSVL.

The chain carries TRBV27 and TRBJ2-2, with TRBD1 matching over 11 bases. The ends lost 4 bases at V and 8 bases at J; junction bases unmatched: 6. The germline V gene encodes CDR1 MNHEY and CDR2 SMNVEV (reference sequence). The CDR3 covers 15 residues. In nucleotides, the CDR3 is TGTGCCAGCAGTTCAAACCGGGACAGGGGGGGGGAGCTGTTTTTT. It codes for CASSSNRDRGGELFF.

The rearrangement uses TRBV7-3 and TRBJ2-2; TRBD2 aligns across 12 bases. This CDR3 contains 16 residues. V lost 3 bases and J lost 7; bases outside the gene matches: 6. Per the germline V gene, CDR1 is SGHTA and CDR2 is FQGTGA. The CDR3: CASSFGLAGLGGELFF. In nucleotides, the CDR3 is TGTGCCAGCAGCTTCGGACTAGCGGGATTGGGCGGGGAGCTGTTTTTT.

In DNA, the CDR3 is TGCGCCAGCAGCTCCACGCCGGGTTACGAGCAGTACTTC. Amino acids: CASSSTPGYEQYF. The chain has TRBV5-1 and TRBJ2-7; D unclear. The germline CDR1 and CDR2 sequences are SGHRS and YFSETQ. V lost 3 bases and J 4 bases, leaving 11 bases between the germline ends. This CDR3 contains 13 residues.

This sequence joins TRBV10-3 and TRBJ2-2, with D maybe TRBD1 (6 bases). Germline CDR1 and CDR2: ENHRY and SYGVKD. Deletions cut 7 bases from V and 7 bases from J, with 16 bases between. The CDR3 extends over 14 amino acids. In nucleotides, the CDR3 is TGTGCCATCAAAAACTCCGGGGACAACGGGGAGCTGTTTTTT. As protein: CAIKNSGDNGELFF.

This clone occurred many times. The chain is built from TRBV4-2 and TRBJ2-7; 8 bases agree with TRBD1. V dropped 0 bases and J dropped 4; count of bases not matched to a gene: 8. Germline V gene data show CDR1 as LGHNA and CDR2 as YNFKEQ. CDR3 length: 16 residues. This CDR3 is CASSQDQGAGSYEQYF. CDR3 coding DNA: TGTGCCAGCAGCCAAGATCAGGGGGCGGGATCGTACGAGCAGTACTTC.